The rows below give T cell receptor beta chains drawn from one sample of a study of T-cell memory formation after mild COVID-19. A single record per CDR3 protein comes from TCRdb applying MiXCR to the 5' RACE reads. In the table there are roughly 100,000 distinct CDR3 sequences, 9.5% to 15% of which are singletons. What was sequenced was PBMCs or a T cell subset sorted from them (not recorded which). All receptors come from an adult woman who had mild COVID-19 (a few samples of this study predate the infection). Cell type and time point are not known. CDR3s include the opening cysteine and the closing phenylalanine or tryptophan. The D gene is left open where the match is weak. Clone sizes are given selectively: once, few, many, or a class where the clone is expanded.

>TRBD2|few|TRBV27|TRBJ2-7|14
CASSQSSGSNEQYF
TGTGCCAGCAGTCAATCTAGCGGGAGTAACGAGCAGTACTTC
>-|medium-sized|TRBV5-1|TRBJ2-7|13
CASSLAPGDEQYF
TGCGCCAGCAGCTTGGCCCCCGGCGACGAGCAGTACTTC
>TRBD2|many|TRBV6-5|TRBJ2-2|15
CASSLVAGDTGELFF
TGTGCCAGCAGTTTAGTAGCGGGAGACACCGGGGAGCTGTTTTTT
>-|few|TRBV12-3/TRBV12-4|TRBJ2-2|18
CASSFFEGLGSNGGELFF
TGTGCCAGCAGTTTTTTTGAGGGCTTGGGCTCTAACGGCGGGGAGCTGTTTTTT
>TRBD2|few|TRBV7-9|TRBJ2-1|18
CASSYGLAGADSRNEQFF
TGTGCCAGCAGCTACGGACTAGCGGGAGCCGACTCCCGAAATGAGCAGTTCTTC
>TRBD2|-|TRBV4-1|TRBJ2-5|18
CASSPATSGGPLQETQYF
TGCGCCAGCAGCCCAGCGACTAGCGGGGGGCCTCTCCAAGAGACCCAGTACTTC
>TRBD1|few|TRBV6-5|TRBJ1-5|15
CASSKDRAPNQPQHF
TGTGCCAGCAGTAAGGACAGGGCCCCCAATCAGCCCCAGCATTTT
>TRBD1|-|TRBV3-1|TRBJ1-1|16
CASSLSTWTGESEAFF
TGTGCCAGCAGCCTCTCCACATGGACAGGGGAGTCTGAAGCTTTCTTT
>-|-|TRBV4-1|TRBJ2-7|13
CASSQDRVYEQYF
TGCGCCAGCAGCCAAGACAGGGTCTACGAGCAGTACTTC
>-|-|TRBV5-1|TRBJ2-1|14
CASRDHPSYNEQFF
TGCGCCAGCCGGGACCACCCCTCCTACAATGAGCAGTTCTTC
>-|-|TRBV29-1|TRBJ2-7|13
CSAIGTPFYEQYF
TGCAGCGCTATCGGGACACCATTTTACGAGCAGTACTTC
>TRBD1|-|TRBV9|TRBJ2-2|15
CASSDTGGYTGELFF
TGTGCCAGCAGCGACACAGGGGGTTACACCGGGGAGCTGTTTTTT
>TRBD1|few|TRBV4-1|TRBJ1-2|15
CASSTRSTGDYGYTF
TGCGCCAGCAGCACCCGATCAACAGGGGACTATGGCTACACCTTC
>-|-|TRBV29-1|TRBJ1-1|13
CSVAGHQNTEAFF
TGCAGCGTTGCGGGACACCAGAACACTGAAGCTTTCTTT
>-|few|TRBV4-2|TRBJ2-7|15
CASSLAGTSAYEQYF
TGTGCCAGCAGCCTAGCCGGGACCTCCGCCTACGAGCAGTACTTC
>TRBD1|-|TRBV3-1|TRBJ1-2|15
CASSQDRGQGYGYTF
TGTGCCAGCAGCCAAGACAGGGGGCAAGGCTATGGCTACACCTTC
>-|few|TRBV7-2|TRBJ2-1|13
CASSLTEWNEQFF
TGTGCCAGCAGCTTAACAGAATGGAATGAGCAGTTCTTC
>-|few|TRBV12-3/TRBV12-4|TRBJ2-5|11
CASSVDETQYF
TGTGCCAGCAGCGTAGATGAGACCCAGTACTTC
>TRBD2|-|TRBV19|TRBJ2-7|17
CASSLRSTSGTTYEQYF
TGTGCCAGTAGTCTTCGCTCGACTAGCGGGACAACCTACGAGCAGTACTTC
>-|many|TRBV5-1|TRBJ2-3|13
CASNRGSTDTQYF
TGCGCCAGCAACCGGGGGAGCACAGATACGCAGTATTTT
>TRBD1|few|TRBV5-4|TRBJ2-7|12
CASSLGDRVEDF
TGTGCCAGCAGCTTAGGAGACAGGGTTGAAGACTTC
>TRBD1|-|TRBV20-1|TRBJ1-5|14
CSARGTDSNQPQHF
TGCAGTGCTAGGGGGACAGATAGCAATCAGCCCCAGCATTTT
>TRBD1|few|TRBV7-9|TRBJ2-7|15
CASSLHGTASYEQYF
TGTGCCAGCAGCCTGCACGGGACAGCGTCCTACGAGCAGTACTTC
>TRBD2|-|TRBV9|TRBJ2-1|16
CASSGGVTSGYNEQFF
TGTGCCAGCAGCGGTGGCGTGACTAGCGGATACAATGAGCAGTTCTTC
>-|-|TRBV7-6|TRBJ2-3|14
CASSLGKGTDTQYF
TGTGCCAGCAGCTTAGGAAAAGGCACAGATACGCAGTATTTT
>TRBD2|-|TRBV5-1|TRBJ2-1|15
CASSLGASGVNEQFF
TGCGCCAGCAGCTTGGGTGCCAGCGGGGTAAATGAGCAGTTCTTC
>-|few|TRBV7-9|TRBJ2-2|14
CASETDPNTGELFF
TGTGCCAGCGAGACAGACCCGAACACCGGGGAGCTGTTTTTT
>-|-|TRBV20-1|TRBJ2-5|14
CSARDQRGGETQYF
TGCAGTGCTAGAGATCAGAGGGGTGGAGAGACCCAGTACTTC
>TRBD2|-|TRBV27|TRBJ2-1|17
CASTGKRSGASYNEQFF
TGTGCCAGCACCGGGAAGCGAAGCGGGGCTTCCTACAATGAGCAGTTCTTC
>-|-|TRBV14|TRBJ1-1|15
CASSLGRYGNTEAFF
TGTGCCAGCAGCCTGGGACGTTATGGGAACACTGAAGCTTTCTTT
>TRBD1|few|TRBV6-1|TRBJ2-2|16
CASSERDRVDTGELFF
TGTGCCAGCAGTGAAAGGGACAGGGTGGACACCGGGGAGCTGTTTTTT
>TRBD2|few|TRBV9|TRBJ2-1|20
CASSSPGRSRGELKGNEQFF
TGTGCCAGCAGCTCCCCGGGTCGTAGCCGGGGGGAACTGAAGGGCAATGAGCAGTTCTTC
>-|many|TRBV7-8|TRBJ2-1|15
CASSPRSELVNEQFF
TGTGCCAGCAGCCCCCGCTCCGAACTAGTCAATGAGCAGTTCTTC
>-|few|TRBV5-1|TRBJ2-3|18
CASSLDSSSRASTDTQYF
TGCGCCAGCAGCTTGGACTCCTCTTCGCGGGCCTCCACAGATACGCAGTATTTT
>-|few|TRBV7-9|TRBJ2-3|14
CASSLGVGVDTQYF
TGTGCCAGCAGCTTAGGGGTTGGAGTAGATACGCAGTATTTT
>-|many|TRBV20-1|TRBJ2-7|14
CSARSQEGGYEQYF
TGCAGTGCTAGAAGTCAAGAGGGGGGCTACGAGCAGTACTTC
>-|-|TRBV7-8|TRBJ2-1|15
CASSLVVGSYNEQFF
TGTGCCAGCAGCTTAGTAGTGGGCTCCTACAATGAGCAGTTCTTC
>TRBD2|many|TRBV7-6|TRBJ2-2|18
CASRPLAGTSLDTGELFF
TGTGCCAGCAGACCTCTAGCGGGAACCTCCCTCGACACCGGGGAGCTGTTTTTT
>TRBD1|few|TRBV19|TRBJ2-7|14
CASNAGQGINEQYF
TGTGCCAGTAATGCGGGACAGGGTATCAACGAGCAGTACTTC
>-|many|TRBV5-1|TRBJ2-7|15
CASRAEDPLTYEQYF
TGCGCCAGCAGGGCGGAGGACCCACTAACCTACGAGCAGTACTTC
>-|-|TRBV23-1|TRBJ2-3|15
CASSQSHPSPDTQYF
TGCGCCAGCAGTCAATCACATCCTAGCCCAGATACGCAGTATTTT
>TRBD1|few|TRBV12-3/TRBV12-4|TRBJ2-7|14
CASSPTGGEYEQYF
TGTGCCAGCAGCCCTACAGGGGGCGAATACGAGCAGTACTTC
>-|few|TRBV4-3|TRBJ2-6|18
CASSPRDASVSGANVLTF
TGCGCCAGCAGCCCCCGGGACGCCTCCGTCTCTGGGGCCAACGTCCTGACTTTC
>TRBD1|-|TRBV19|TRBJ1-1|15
CASSIEAGGLVEAFF
TGTGCCAGTAGTATCGAAGCAGGGGGCCTCGTTGAAGCTTTCTTT
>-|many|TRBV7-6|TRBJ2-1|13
CASSLASQYEQFF
TGTGCCAGCAGCTTAGCATCACAATATGAGCAGTTCTTC
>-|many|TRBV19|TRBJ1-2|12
CASSSDGSGYTF
TGTGCCAGTAGTTCGGACGGTTCCGGCTACACCTTC
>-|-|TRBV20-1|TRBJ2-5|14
CSARVSQFQETQYF
TGCAGTGCTAGAGTTAGCCAATTCCAAGAGACCCAGTACTTC
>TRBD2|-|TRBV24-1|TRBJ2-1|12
CATSELAGEQFF
TGTGCCACCAGTGAGCTAGCGGGCGAGCAGTTCTTC
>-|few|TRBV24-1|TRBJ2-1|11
CATSDDVEQFF
TGTGCCACCAGTGACGACGTGGAGCAGTTCTTC
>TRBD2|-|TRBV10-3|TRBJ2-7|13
CAISGGRIYEQYF
TGTGCCATCAGTGGCGGGAGGATCTACGAGCAGTACTTC
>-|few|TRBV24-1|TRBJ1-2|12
CATWGPIYGYTF
TGTGCCACCTGGGGACCTATCTATGGCTACACCTTC
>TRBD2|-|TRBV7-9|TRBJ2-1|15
CASSFVAGAYNEQFF
TGTGCCAGCAGCTTTGTAGCGGGGGCCTACAATGAGCAGTTCTTC
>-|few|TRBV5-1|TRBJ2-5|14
CASSPAGNQETQYF
TGCGCCAGCAGCCCTGCCGGGAACCAAGAGACCCAGTACTTC
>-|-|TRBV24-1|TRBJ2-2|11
CATSETGELFF
TGTGCCACCAGTGAGACCGGGGAGCTGTTTTTT
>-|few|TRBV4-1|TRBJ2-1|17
CASSRKSGDRSYNEQFF
TGCGCCAGCAGCCGGAAGAGTGGGGATAGATCCTACAATGAGCAGTTCTTC